Listed here are 9 T cell receptor beta chains from one sample, sequenced in a study of human T cells and chemical hapten exposure. A single record per CDR3 protein comes from TCRdb applying MiXCR to the RACE reads. The sample has 55,000 to 85,000 distinct CDR3 sequences, roughly 9.2% seen once. Time point here: patch test 1, 2 weeks after DPC sensitization. Treatment in this sample: therapeutic diphenylcyclopropenone sensitization with weekly scalp DPC. Sequenced here: whole blood, sampled in connection with sensitization to the hapten diphenylcyclopropenone (DPC). These receptors were obtained from a woman in her forties with alopecia areata. Some clones in this sample may be carry-over from other donors' samples.

As regards this clonotype: One base away lies a much larger clone, so this may be a sequencing read error. The rearrangement joins TRBV7-9 to TRBJ2-7; tentatively, D is TRBD1 or TRBD2 (5 bases each). Germline assignment: CDR1 SEHNR and CDR2 FQNEAQ (reference sequence). CDR3 length: 16 amino acids. Trimming removed 5 bases at V and 2 bases at J, with 19 bases between. This chain's CDR3 is CASSPPSGADPYEQYF. For the CDR3, the DNA is TGTGCCAGCAGCCCCCCCTCCGGGGCAGACCCCTACGAGCAGTACTTC.

This clonotype came up many times. V usage is TRBV30 and J usage is TRBJ1-1; D is undetermined. The CDR3 totals 14 residues. V was shortened by 1 base and J by 2 bases, with 11 bases between the two germline ends. The V gene's germline CDR1 is GTSNPN and CDR2 SVGIG (reference sequence). As DNA, the CDR3 is TGTGCCTGGAGTGAGGGTTATACCAACACTGAAGCTTTCTTT. This gives the protein CAWSEGYTNTEAFF.

A few counts support this clonotype. In DNA, the CDR3 is TGTGCCAGCAGCTCCACCAGCACAGATACGCAGTATTTT. Amino acid sequence: CASSSTSTDTQYF. The V gene is TRBV7-9, the J gene TRBJ2-3; no definite D call. CDR1 SEHNR and CDR2 FQNEAQ come from the germline V gene (reference sequence). Trimming cost V 4 bases and J 0 bases, with 5 bases left between them. This CDR3 has 13 amino acids.

V gene TRBV7-2 combines with J gene TRBJ1-6; 10 nucleotides align to TRBD1. Trimming at V came to 6 bases and at J to 5 bases, leaving 4 bases not matched to a gene. CDR1 is SGHTA, CDR2 FQGNSA, per germline. This CDR3 spans 15 amino acids. CDR3 nucleotide sequence: TGTGCCAGCAGAAGGGACAGGGGCGATAATTCACCCCTCCACTTT. Its protein product is CASRRDRGDNSPLHF.

This clonotype came up a few times. The CDR3, as DNA: TGTGCCAGCAGCTGGCCCCGGACAGGGAGCTCCTACAATGAGCAGTTCTTC. This codes for CASSWPRTGSSYNEQFF. V is TRBV11-2 and J is TRBJ2-1; 8 nucleotides align to TRBD1. V lost 4 bases, J lost 0 bases, and 8 bases stayed unmatched. The CDR3 has 17 residues. Germline CDR1 SGHAT, CDR2 FQNNGV.

This clonotype was seen at least ten times. The chain is built from TRBV19 and TRBJ1-5; tentative D call: TRBD1 (5 bases). V was pared by 8 bases and J by 3 bases, with 11 bases between. The CDR3 loop spans 13 amino acids. The germline V gene has CDR1 LNHDA and CDR2 SQIVND (reference sequence). The CDR3: CASSDSHNQPQHF. Here the CDR3 DNA reads TGTGCCAGTTCTGACAGTCACAATCAGCCCCAGCATTTT.

The table lists this clonotype with many counts. The chain links TRBV10-3 to TRBJ1-3, with a weak D call TRBD1 (5 bases). The CDR3 runs 13 residues. Looked up from germline, CDR1 is ENHRY and CDR2 is SYGVKD. CDR3 in amino acids: CAIGAVSGNTIYF. CDR3 in DNA: TGTGCTATCGGGGCAGTCTCTGGAAACACCATATATTTT.

This clonotype was observed at least ten times. V and J are TRBV6-2 or TRBV6-3 and TRBJ2-6; 7 nucleotides align to TRBD1. The CDR3 is 19 amino acids. Looked up from germline, CDR1 is MNHEY and CDR2 is SVGEGT. V shed 5 bases, J shed 2 bases, and the junction held 15 bases outside the gene matches. CDR3 DNA: TGTGCCAGCAGTCGCGCCACAGGGGCAGTAGTCGCTGGGGCCAACGTCCTGACTTTC. Translation: CASSRATGAVVAGANVLTF.

Ten or more counts support this clonotype. The chain couples TRBV7-9 to TRBJ2-7; 12 bases align to TRBD2. The length of the CDR3 is 17 residues. Germline-derived CDR1 and CDR2 are SEHNR and FQNEAQ (reference sequence). The ends lost 4 bases at V and 2 bases at J; junction bases unmatched: 9. This CDR3 is CASSSWTSGVDAYEQYF. The CDR3 DNA follows: TGTGCCAGCAGCTCATGGACTAGCGGGGTAGACGCCTACGAGCAGTACTTC.